The 16 T cell receptor beta chains reported below all come from one sample, sequenced in a study of PD-1 blockade in classical Hodgkin lymphoma (TCRdb year 2020). Taken with the paper, the label for time point translates to: cycle 1 day 1 (C1D1), immediately before nivolumab initiation. Every trial patient had relapsed following autologous stem cell transplantation, and prior brentuximab vedotin exposure was what differed among cohorts A, B and C. Magnetic negative selection with a Miltenyi CD8+ T cell isolation kit was used to purify CD8+ T cells from thawed PBMCs. Library creation used the immunoSEQ multiplex PCR assay. TCRdb took over this immuneACCESS table, retaining in-frame rearrangements with V and J assigned. Such tables are incomplete; in checked studies, under half of the missing clones stem from an unresolved V gene, and the remainder is unexplained. Counted in this sample were about 12,000 clones; roughly three quarters of them appeared once. Together, the top ten hold about 24% of the sample.

The sequencing here drew on CD8+ T cells from blood, taken at baseline. Receptors were obtained from a human donor with classical Hodgkin lymphoma.

V usage is TRBV19 and J usage is TRBJ1-2; perhaps TRBD1 as D (5 bases). Germline V gives CDR1 LNHDA, CDR2 SQIVND (reference sequence). Between the trimmed V and J ends, which lost 3 bases and 6 bases, there was a span of 14 bases. This CDR3 spans 14 amino acids. CDR3 DNA: TGTGCCAGTAGTATCAATGAGGGGCGCGATGGCTACACCTTC. It codes for CASSINEGRDGYTF.

Worth noting for this clone: A read error may produce the germline difference seen at one junction end. Other DNA variants within this sample encode the same CDR3. The rearrangement links TRBV7-2 to TRBJ2-7; 7 nucleotides match TRBD1. Germline CDR1 reads SGHTA; CDR2 reads FQGNSA. This CDR3 contains 14 residues. CDR3 nucleotide sequence: TGTGCCAGCAGCATTCCCGGGACAGTCTACGAGCAGTACTTT. This sequence encodes CASSIPGTVYEQYF.

The rearrangement links TRBV7-2 to TRBJ2-7, with D perhaps matching TRBD1 (5 bases). Per germline, CDR1 SGHTA and CDR2 FQGNSA. V was clipped by 1 base and J by 4 bases, with 14 bases between them. CDR3 size: 15 residues. CDR3 residues: CASSLDGPGLYEQYF. CDR3 nucleotide sequence: TGTGCCAGCAGCTTAGATGGGCCAGGGCTGTACGAGCAGTACTTC.

The chain recombines TRBV30 with TRBJ1-2; TRBD1 might be the D (5 bases). V dropped 8 bases and J dropped 5 bases, with 15 bases sitting between them. The CDR3 runs 12 residues. Germline-derived CDR1 and CDR2 are GTSNPN and SVGIG (reference sequence). In DNA form, the CDR3 reads TGTGCCACTTCCGGGGGGATATATGGCTACACCTTC. Its protein is CATSGGIYGYTF. The variable domain in full, with the rest retrieved from reference TRBV30 and TRBJ1-2, is SQTIHQWPATLVQPVGSPLSLECTVEGTSNPNLYWYRQAAGRGLQLLFYSVGIGQISSEVPQNLSASRPQDRQFILSSKKLLLSDSGFYLCATSGGIYGYTFGSGTRLTVV.

The rearrangement uses TRBV5-4 and TRBJ2-7; D unclear. V was trimmed by 0 bases and J by 4 bases, leaving 5 bases between them. This CDR3 spans 12 amino acids. The germline gives CDR1 SGHNT, CDR2 YYREEE (reference sequence). The CDR3 region has the DNA TGTGCCAGCAGCTTGGATGCGTACGAGCAGTACTTC. The encoded protein is CASSLDAYEQYF.

The V and J genes are TRBV27 and TRBJ2-1; 11 bases agree with TRBD2. V shed 1 base, J shed 9 bases, and the junction held 5 bases outside the gene matches. The CDR3 loop spans 15 amino acids. CDR1 is MNHEY, CDR2 SMNVEV, per germline (reference sequence). The DNA for the CDR3 is TGTGCCAGCAGTTTATTGGTAGCGGGGGGGGCTGAGCAGTTCTTC. Residues: CASSLLVAGGAEQFF.

The V gene is TRBV29-1, the J gene TRBJ2-5, with D hard to call. Germline CDR1 SQVTM, CDR2 ANQGSEA. This CDR3 is built from 10 residues. V was clipped by 5 bases and J by 5 bases, with 6 bases between them. CDR3 nucleotides: TGCAGCGTTCAAGGCGAGACCCAGTACTTC. Encoded protein: CSVQGETQYF.

The chain uses TRBV6-1 and TRBJ2-2; D is uncertain. The CDR3 covers 13 residues. With 6 bases removed from V and 3 bases from J, the gap between germline ends came to 8 bases. Looked up from germline, CDR1 is MNHNS and CDR2 is SASEGT. The CDR3 nucleotides read TGTGCCAGCAGAGAGACCTACACCGGGGAGCTGTTTTTT. Protein sequence: CASRETYTGELFF.

This chain joins TRBV10-1 and TRBJ1-6; a weak D match, TRBD1 (6 bases). Looked up from germline, CDR1 is WNHNN and CDR2 is SYGVQD (reference sequence). V was clipped by 10 bases and J by 7 bases, with 23 bases between them. The length of the CDR3 is 16 residues. CDR3 residues: CATRNRVEYGNSPLHF. CDR3 bases: TGCGCCACCCGTAACAGGGTCGAGTATGGCAATTCACCCCTCCACTTT.

V usage is TRBV6-6 and J usage is TRBJ1-5; D call uncertain. The germline V and J ends were trimmed by 8 bases and 5 bases, with 13 bases remaining between them. CDR3 length: 13 residues. CDR1 MNHNY and CDR2 SVGAGI come from the germline V gene (reference sequence). As DNA, the CDR3 is TGTGCCAGCCATCCAGGAACCGATCAGCCCCAGCATTTT. It codes for CASHPGTDQPQHF.

This clone was seen a handful of times. The chain recombines TRBV5-6 with TRBJ1-1; possibly TRBD1 for D (5 bases). The V gene lost 2 bases and the J gene lost 0 bases, with 8 bases spanning the gap. Germline V gene data show CDR1 as SGHDT and CDR2 as YYEEEE. This CDR3 is 14 amino acids long. The CDR3 DNA reads TGTGCCAGCAGCTTTGGGGCGGTGAACACTGAAGCTTTCTTT. Its protein product is CASSFGAVNTEAFF.

Note on this clone: An end of the junction does not agree with germline; a read error may underlie this. The V and J genes are TRBV27 and TRBJ1-3; D call uncertain. The CDR3 spans 10 residues. The germline gives CDR1 MNHEY, CDR2 SMNVEV (reference sequence). The CDR3 loop reads CATTRIRAVF. The CDR3 nucleotides are TGTGCCACCACTCGGATTCGCGCCGTTTTT.

The chain has TRBV7-6 and TRBJ1-2; unclear D gene. The V end was cut by 1 base, the J end by 4 bases, with 7 bases between. CDR1 is SGHVS, CDR2 FNYEAQ, per germline. This CDR3 spans 13 amino acids. As DNA, the CDR3 is TGTGCCAGCAGCTTAGGGCCGGGCTATGGCTACACCTTC. Translating gives CASSLGPGYGYTF.

This chain connects TRBV13 to TRBJ1-2; TRBD1 is a possible D gene (5 bases). This CDR3 contains 17 residues. Germline-derived CDR1 and CDR2 are PRHDT and FYEKMQ (reference sequence). V was clipped by 4 bases and J by 1 base, with 19 bases between them. CDR3 residues: CASSSQLGTAFNYGYTF. Here the CDR3 DNA reads TGTGCCAGCAGCTCCCAATTGGGGACGGCATTTAACTATGGCTACACCTTC.

The V call is TRBV7-6, the J call TRBJ1-4, with D possibly being TRBD1 (5 bases). The germline V gene has CDR1 SGHVS and CDR2 FNYEAQ. The V gene lost 1 base and the J gene lost 8 bases, with 17 bases spanning the gap. The CDR3 spans 16 residues. This CDR3 reads CASSLGPGQRGEKLFF. CDR3 bases: TGTGCCAGCAGCTTAGGACCGGGGCAGAGGGGCGAAAAACTGTTTTTT.

The chain is built from TRBV19 and TRBJ2-5; maybe TRBD2 (6 bases). The J call may be incorrect, as the DNA end agrees better with TRBJ2-7. CDR3 length: 13 amino acids. Per germline, CDR1 LNHDA and CDR2 SQIVND (reference sequence). CDR3 loop: CASWDARRDEQYF. CDR3 nucleotides: TGTGCCAGTTGGGACGCCCGGAGGGACGAGCAGTACTTC.